This passage covers 3 T cell receptor beta chains from one sample sequenced in a study of a mutant IDH1 vaccine in newly diagnosed glioma. Their recognized antigens are unknown. TCRdb's table, derived via immunoSEQ multiplex PCR, lists solely in-frame clones and lacks some. This sample has some 60,000 clones, with just under 90% found just once. Time point reported: week 5, during vaccination. Each dose of the vaccine consisted of 300 ug of mutant IDH1 20-mer peptide, with topical imiquimod. The input for sequencing was PBMCs, taken from a glioma patient whose treatment included an IDH1 peptide vaccine. These receptors came from a woman in her thirties or forties with glioma.

V is TRBV2 and J is TRBJ1-1; TRBD1 aligns across 8 bases. The junction had 8 bases not matched to a gene; V was cut back by 0 bases and J by 2 bases. The CDR3 loop spans 17 amino acids. CDR1 and CDR2 (germline): SNHLY, FYNNEI. The CDR3 region is CASSEATGTGQNTEAFF. The CDR3 nucleotides are TGTGCCAGCAGTGAAGCCACCGGGACAGGACAAAACACTGAAGCTTTCTTT.

V gene TRBV6-5 combines with J gene TRBJ2-7; the D gene is possibly TRBD1 (5 bases). V was trimmed by 2 bases and J by 2 bases, leaving 13 bases between them. The CDR3 extends over 15 amino acids. Germline-derived CDR1 and CDR2 are MNHEY and SVGAGI. Here the CDR3 DNA reads TGTGCCAGCAGTTACCAAGGGGCCGCTACCTACGAGCAGTACTTC. This encodes CASSYQGAATYEQYF.

The chain uses TRBV19 and TRBJ1-5; 9 bases fit TRBD1. Germline V CDR1 and CDR2: LNHDA, SQIVND (reference sequence). The CDR3 totals 19 residues. V was pared by 4 bases and J by 1 base, with 14 bases of the junction left unmatched. CDR3 residues: CASSNPRDRALGSNQPQHF. In nucleotides, the CDR3 is TGTGCCAGTAGTAATCCCCGGGACAGGGCCCTTGGGAGCAATCAGCCCCAGCATTTT. Drawing the rest from reference TRBV19 and TRBJ1-5, the complete variable domain is DGGITQSPKYLFRKEGQNVTLSCEQNLNHDAMYWYRQDPGQGLRLIYYSQIVNDFQKGDIAEGYSVSREKKESFPLTVTSAQKNPTAFYLCASSNPRDRALGSNQPQHFGDGTRLSIL.